This entry is about one TCR beta chain. The source of the sample is a study of PD-1 and CTLA-4 blockade in melanoma. The ends lost 10 bases at V and 4 bases at J; junction bases unmatched: 8. The germline CDR1 and CDR2 sequences are MNHEY and SVGAGI. This CDR3 region has 15 residues. TCRdb keeps only in-frame clones here, not all; method: immunoSEQ multiplex PCR. The sample holds approximately 17,000 clones; under 85% are singletons and the top ten take about 17%. The material sequenced was CD8+ T cells from peripheral blood, taken before anti-PD-1 treatment. This receptor was obtained from a human donor with melanoma. V and J are TRBV6-5 and TRBJ2-1; TRBD2 agrees at 12 bases. For the CDR3, the DNA is TGTGCCACCGTTCTACTAGCGGGGGGATACAATGAGCAGTTCTTC. Amino acids: CATVLLAGGYNEQFF.